These 8 T cell receptor beta chains share one sample of origin, sequenced in a study of shared clonotypes between healthy human individuals. TCRdb's table, derived via immunoSEQ multiplex PCR, lists solely in-frame clones and lacks some. This sample has approximately 1.5 million clones; 98% occur once, and the top ten carry about 0.35%. Sequencing was carried out using naive CD4+ T cells sorted from blood. Subset specified: CD45RA+ positively selected. These receptors were collected from a man between 25 and 39 years old in good health.

V and J are TRBV6-6 and TRBJ2-7; 9 nucleotides agree with TRBD2. V shed 6 bases and J 3 bases; nucleotides not matched to a gene: 9. The CDR3 is 15 amino acids. Germline assignment: CDR1 MNHNY and CDR2 SVGAGI (reference sequence). The CDR3 loop reads CASRGSSGVYYEQYF. CDR3 bases: TGTGCCAGCAGGGGATCTAGCGGGGTGTACTACGAGCAGTACTTC.

On this clone itself: This specimen includes other DNA sequences encoding the same CDR3. J is TRBJ2-2 and V is TRBV5-1, with TRBD1 matching over 7 bases. V was clipped by 0 bases and J by 5 bases; unmatched bases: 1. CDR1 is SGHRS, CDR2 YFSETQ, per germline. The CDR3 runs 14 residues. The chain's CDR3 is CASSLDRGTGELFF. CDR3 in DNA: TGCGCCAGCAGCTTGGACAGGGGAACCGGGGAGCTGTTTTTT.

Details on this clone: The identical CDR3 is also encoded by other nucleotide sequences in the sample. J is TRBJ2-5 and V is TRBV18; no clear D gene. This CDR3 comprises 11 residues. The germline V gene encodes CDR1 KGHSH and CDR2 LQKENI. Trimming took off 6 bases at V and 5 bases at J, with 7 bases between the two ends. CDR3 bases: TGTGCCAGCTCGGAAGGGGAGACCCAGTACTTC. Its translation: CASSEGETQYF. The variable domain in full, with the rest retrieved from reference TRBV18 and TRBJ2-5, is NAGVMQNPRHLVRRRGQEARLRCSPMKGHSHVYWYRQLPEEGLKFMVYLQKENIIDESGMPKERFSAEFPKEGPSILRIQQVVRGDSAAYFCASSEGETQYFGPGTRLLVL.

The chain is built from TRBV5-4 and TRBJ2-3; D may be TRBD1 (6 bases). CDR3 size: 16 residues. Trimming pared 2 bases from V and 4 bases from J, leaving 17 bases between. CDR1 SGHNT and CDR2 YYREEE come from the germline V gene (reference sequence). CDR3 region: CASSFLRGSMADTQYF. The CDR3 nucleotides are TGTGCCAGCAGCTTCCTTAGGGGGTCCATGGCAGATACGCAGTATTTT.

Here the CDR3 DNA reads TGTGCCATGTCAACTAGCGGGATCCCCTACGAGCAGTACTTC. Translation: CAMSTSGIPYEQYF. The genes are TRBV6-1 and TRBJ2-7; 10 nucleotides align to TRBD2. The junction had 8 bases not matched to a gene; V was cut back by 10 bases and J by 2 bases. The germline gives CDR1 MNHNS, CDR2 SASEGT. This CDR3 region has 14 residues.

The rearrangement joins TRBV11-2 to TRBJ2-1, with 10 bases fitting TRBD2. CDR1 is SGHAT and CDR2 is FQNNGV in the germline V gene. This CDR3 has 17 residues. Losses at the gene ends were 3 bases for V and 7 bases for J; bases not matched to a gene: 12. DNA of the CDR3: TGTGCCAGCAGCTTCCGGAGCGGGAGGGCGATATGGAATGAGCAGTTCTTC. Amino acid sequence: CASSFRSGRAIWNEQFF. Full variable domain (outside the CDR3, taken from reference TRBV11-2 and TRBJ2-1): EAGVAQSPRYKIIEKRQSVAFWCNPISGHATLYWYQQILGQGPKLLIQFQNNGVVDDSQLPKDRFSAERLKGVDSTLKIQPAKLEDSAVYLCASSFRSGRAIWNEQFFGPGTRLTVL.

The chain is built from TRBV7-3 and TRBJ2-1, with TRBD2 matching 10 bases. Looked up from germline, CDR1 is SGHTA and CDR2 is FQGTGA. CDR3 length equals 14 residues. Trimming cost V 5 bases and J 5 bases; bases outside gene matches: 3. The CDR3: CASSQTSGNNEQFF. In DNA form, the CDR3 reads TGTGCCAGCAGCCAAACTAGCGGGAACAATGAGCAGTTCTTC.

The count of this clone is one. This sequence joins TRBV19 and TRBJ2-7, with TRBD1 as a possible D gene (6 bases). The germline V gene has CDR1 LNHDA and CDR2 SQIVND (reference sequence). CDR3 length: 14 amino acids. With 5 bases removed from V and 6 bases from J, the gap between germline ends came to 17 bases. The chain's CDR3 is CASSEGVGAPEQYF. The CDR3 region has the DNA TGTGCCAGTAGTGAAGGGGTGGGGGCCCCCGAGCAGTACTTC. Supplemented by reference TRBV19 and TRBJ2-7, the full variable domain reads DGGITQSPKYLFRKEGQNVTLSCEQNLNHDAMYWYRQDPGQGLRLIYYSQIVNDFQKGDIAEGYSVSREKKESFPLTVTSAQKNPTAFYLCASSEGVGAPEQYFGPGTRLTVT.